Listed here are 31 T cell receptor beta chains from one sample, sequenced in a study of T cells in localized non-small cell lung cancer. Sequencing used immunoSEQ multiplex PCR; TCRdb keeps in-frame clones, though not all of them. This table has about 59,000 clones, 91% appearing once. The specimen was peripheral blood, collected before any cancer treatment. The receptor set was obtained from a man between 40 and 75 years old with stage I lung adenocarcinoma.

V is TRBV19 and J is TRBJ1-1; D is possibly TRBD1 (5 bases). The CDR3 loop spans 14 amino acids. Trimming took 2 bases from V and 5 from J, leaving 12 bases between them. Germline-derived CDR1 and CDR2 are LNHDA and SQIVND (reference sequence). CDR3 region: CASSIWQGGTEAFF. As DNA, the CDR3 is TGTGCCAGTAGTATATGGCAGGGAGGGACTGAAGCTTTCTTT. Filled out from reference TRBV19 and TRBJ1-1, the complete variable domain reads DGGITQSPKYLFRKEGQNVTLSCEQNLNHDAMYWYRQDPGQGLRLIYYSQIVNDFQKGDIAEGYSVSREKKESFPLTVTSAQKNPTAFYLCASSIWQGGTEAFFGQGTRLTVV.

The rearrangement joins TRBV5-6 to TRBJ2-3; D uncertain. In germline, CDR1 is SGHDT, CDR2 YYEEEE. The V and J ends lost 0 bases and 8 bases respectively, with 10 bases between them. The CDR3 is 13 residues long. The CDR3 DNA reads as TGTGCCAGCAGCTTGGCTTCTAGTATTACGCAGTATTTT. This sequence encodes CASSLASSITQYF.

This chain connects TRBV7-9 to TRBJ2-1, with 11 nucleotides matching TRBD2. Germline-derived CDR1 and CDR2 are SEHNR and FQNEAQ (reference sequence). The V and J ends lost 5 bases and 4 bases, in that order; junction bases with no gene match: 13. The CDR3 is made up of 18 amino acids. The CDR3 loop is CASSRMPPGTSGYNEQFF. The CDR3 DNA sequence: TGTGCCAGCAGCCGGATGCCGCCCGGGACTAGCGGATACAATGAGCAGTTCTTC.

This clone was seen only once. The CDR3 DNA follows: TGTGCCAGCAGTTCCGACCCGGGTGGGGAAGCTTTCTTT. Protein: CASSSDPGGEAFF. The V and J genes are TRBV6-5 and TRBJ1-1; D uncertain. Trimming took off 4 bases at V and 8 bases at J, with 14 bases between the two ends. Germline lookup yields CDR1 MNHEY and CDR2 SVGAGI. The CDR3 has 13 residues.

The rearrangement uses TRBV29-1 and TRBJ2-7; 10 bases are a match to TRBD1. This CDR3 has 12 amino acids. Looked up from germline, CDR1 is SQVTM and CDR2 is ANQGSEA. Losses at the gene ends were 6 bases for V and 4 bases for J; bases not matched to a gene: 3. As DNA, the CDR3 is TGCAGCGTGGGGGGACAGGGGTACGAGCAGTACTTC. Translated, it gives CSVGGQGYEQYF.

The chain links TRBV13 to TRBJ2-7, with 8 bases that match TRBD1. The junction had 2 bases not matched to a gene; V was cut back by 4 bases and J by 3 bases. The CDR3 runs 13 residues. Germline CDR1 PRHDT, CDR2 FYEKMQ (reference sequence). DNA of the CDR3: TGTGCCAGCAGCTCCGGACAGGGCTACGAGCAGTACTTC. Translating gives CASSSGQGYEQYF.

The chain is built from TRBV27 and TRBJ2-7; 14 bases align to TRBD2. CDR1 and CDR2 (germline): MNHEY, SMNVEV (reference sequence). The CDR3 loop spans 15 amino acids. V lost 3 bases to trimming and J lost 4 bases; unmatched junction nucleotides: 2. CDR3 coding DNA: TGTGCCAGCAGTTTCGGGACTAGCGGGAGTTACGAGCAGTACTTC. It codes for CASSFGTSGSYEQYF.

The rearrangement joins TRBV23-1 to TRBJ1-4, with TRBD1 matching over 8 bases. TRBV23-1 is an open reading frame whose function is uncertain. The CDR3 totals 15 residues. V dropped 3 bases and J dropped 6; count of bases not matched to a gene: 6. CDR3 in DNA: TGCGCCAGCAGTCACCCTGGACAGGGCGATGAAAAACTGTTTTTT. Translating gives CASSHPGQGDEKLFF.

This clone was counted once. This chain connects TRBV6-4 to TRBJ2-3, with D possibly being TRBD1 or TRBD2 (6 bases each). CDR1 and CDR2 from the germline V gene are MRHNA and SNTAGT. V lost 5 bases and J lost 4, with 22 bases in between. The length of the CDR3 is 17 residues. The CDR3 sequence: CASSRLEGRGGADTQYF. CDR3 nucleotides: TGTGCCAGCAGTCGCTTGGAGGGGCGAGGGGGAGCAGATACGCAGTATTTT.

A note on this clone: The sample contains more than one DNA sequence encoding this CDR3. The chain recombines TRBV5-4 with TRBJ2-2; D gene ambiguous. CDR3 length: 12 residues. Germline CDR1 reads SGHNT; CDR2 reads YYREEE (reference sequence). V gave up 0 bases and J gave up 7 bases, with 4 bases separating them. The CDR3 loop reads CASSLDVGELFF. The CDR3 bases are TGTGCCAGCAGCTTGGACGTCGGGGAGCTGTTTTTT.

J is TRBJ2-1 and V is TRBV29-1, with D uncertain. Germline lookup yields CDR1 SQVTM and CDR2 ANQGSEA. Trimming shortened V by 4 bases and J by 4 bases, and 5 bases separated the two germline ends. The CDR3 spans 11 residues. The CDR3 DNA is TGCAGCGTTGGCACATACAATGAGCAGTTCTTC. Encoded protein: CSVGTYNEQFF.

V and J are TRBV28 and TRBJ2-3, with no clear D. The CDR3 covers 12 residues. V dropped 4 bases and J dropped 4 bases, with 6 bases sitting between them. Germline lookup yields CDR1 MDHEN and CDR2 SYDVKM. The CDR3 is CASSSFSDTQYF. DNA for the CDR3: TGTGCCAGCAGTTCCTTCTCAGATACGCAGTATTTT.

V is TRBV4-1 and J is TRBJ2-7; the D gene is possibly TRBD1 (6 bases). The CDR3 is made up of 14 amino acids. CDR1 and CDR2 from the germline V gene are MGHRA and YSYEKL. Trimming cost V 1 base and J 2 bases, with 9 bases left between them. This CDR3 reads CASSQAPGAYEQYF. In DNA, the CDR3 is TGCGCCAGCAGCCAAGCCCCAGGGGCCTACGAGCAGTACTTC.

The CDR3 region is CASSRRLAGINEQYF. CDR3 in DNA: TGTGCCAGCAGCAGACGACTAGCGGGAATCAACGAGCAGTACTTC. V and J are TRBV7-2 and TRBJ2-7; the match to TRBD2 covers 11 bases. V lost 5 bases, J lost 5 bases, and 8 bases stayed unmatched. The CDR3 extends over 15 amino acids. Germline CDR1 is SGHTA and CDR2 is FQGNSA.

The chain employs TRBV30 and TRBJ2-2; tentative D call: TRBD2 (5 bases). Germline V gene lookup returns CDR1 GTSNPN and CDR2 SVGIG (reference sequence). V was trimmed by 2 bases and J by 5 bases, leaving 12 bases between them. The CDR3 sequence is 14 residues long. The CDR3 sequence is CAWSFGIGTGELFF. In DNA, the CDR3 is TGTGCCTGGAGTTTCGGGATAGGAACCGGGGAGCTGTTTTTT.

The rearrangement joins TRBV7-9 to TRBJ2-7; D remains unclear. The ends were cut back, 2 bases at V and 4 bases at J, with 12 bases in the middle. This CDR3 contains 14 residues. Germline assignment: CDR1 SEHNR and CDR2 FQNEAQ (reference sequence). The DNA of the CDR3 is TGTGCCAGCAGCTTACTAGGACCCCCTTACGAGCAGTACTTC. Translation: CASSLLGPPYEQYF.

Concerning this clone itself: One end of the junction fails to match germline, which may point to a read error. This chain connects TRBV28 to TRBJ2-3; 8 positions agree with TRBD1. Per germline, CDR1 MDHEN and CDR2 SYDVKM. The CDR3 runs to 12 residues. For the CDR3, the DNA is TGTGCCAGCAGTTTTCTAGGACAGGGCCACAGTTTT. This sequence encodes CASSFLGQGHSF.

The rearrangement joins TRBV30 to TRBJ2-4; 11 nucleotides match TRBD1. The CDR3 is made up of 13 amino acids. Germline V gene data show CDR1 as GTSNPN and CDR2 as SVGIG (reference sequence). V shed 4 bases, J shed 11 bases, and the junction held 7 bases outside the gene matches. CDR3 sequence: CAWKEADRGLQYF. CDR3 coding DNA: TGTGCCTGGAAGGAAGCGGACAGGGGGCTTCAGTACTTC.

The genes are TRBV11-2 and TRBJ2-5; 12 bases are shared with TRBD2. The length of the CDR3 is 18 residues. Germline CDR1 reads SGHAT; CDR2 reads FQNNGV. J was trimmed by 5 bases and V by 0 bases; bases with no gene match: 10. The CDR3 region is CASSLDNLAGGPVETQYF. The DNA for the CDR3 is TGTGCCAGCAGCTTAGATAACCTAGCGGGAGGGCCGGTGGAGACCCAGTACTTC.

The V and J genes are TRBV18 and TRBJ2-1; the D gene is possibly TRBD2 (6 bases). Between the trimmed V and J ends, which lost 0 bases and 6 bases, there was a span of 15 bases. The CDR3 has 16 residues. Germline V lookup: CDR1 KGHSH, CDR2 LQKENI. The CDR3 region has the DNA TGTGCCAGCTCACCACCGGGCAGGGTGGGGGGCAATGAGCAGTTCTTC. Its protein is CASSPPGRVGGNEQFF. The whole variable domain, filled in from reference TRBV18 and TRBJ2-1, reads NAGVMQNPRHLVRRRGQEARLRCSPMKGHSHVYWYRQLPEEGLKFMVYLQKENIIDESGMPKERFSAEFPKEGPSILRIQQVVRGDSAAYFCASSPPGRVGGNEQFFGPGTRLTVL.

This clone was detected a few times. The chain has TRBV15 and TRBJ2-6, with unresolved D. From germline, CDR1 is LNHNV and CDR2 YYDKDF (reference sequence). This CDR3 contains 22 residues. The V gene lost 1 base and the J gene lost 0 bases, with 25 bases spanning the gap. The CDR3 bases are TGTGCCACCAGCAGAGTGTATGGTCTCCAAGGCCCGAAACACTCTGGGGCCAACGTCCTGACTTTC. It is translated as CATSRVYGLQGPKHSGANVLTF.

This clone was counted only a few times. In DNA, the CDR3 is TGTGCCAGCAGTTACTCGAACGCCCTGAACTATGGCTACACCTTC. Translation gives CASSYSNALNYGYTF. The chain joins TRBV6-5 to TRBJ1-2; no definite D call. Trimming shortened V by 0 bases and J by 2 bases, and 10 bases separated the two germline ends. This CDR3 contains 15 residues. The germline CDR1 and CDR2 sequences are MNHEY and SVGAGI.

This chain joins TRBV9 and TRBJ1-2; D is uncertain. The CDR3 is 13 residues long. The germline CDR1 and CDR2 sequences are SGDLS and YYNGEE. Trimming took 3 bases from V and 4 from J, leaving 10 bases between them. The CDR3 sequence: CASSGGPPYGYTF. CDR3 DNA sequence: TGTGCCAGCAGCGGGGGTCCCCCCTATGGCTACACCTTC.

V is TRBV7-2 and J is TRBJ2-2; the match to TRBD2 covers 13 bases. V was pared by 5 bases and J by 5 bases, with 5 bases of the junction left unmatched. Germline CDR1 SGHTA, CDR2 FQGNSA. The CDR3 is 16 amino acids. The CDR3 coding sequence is TGTGCCAGCAGCGCGCCGGGACTAGCGGGGACCGGGGAGCTGTTTTTT. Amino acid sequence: CASSAPGLAGTGELFF.

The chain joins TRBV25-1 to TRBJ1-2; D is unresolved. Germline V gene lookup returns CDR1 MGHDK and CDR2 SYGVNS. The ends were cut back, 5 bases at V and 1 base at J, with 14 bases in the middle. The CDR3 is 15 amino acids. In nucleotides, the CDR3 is TGTGCCAGCAGTCCGTATGCTCCCATTAACTATGGCTACACCTTC. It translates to CASSPYAPINYGYTF.

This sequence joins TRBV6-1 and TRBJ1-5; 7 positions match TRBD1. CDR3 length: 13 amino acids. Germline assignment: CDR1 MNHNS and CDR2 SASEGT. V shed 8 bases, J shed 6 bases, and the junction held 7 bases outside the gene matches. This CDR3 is CASYDRATQPQHF. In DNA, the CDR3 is TGTGCCAGCTACGACAGGGCGACTCAGCCCCAGCATTTT.

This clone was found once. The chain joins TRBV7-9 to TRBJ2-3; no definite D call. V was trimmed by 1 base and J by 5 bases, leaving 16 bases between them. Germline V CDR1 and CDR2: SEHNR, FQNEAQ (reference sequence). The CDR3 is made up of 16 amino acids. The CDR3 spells CASSLERGLGRDTQYF. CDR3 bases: TGTGCCAGCAGCTTAGAACGAGGTCTAGGACGAGATACGCAGTATTTT.

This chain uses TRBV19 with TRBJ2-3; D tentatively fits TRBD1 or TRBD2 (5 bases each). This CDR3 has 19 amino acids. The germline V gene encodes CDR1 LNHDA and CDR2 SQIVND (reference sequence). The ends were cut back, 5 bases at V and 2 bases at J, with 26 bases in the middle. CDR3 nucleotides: TGTGCCAGTAGTCCCCTCGGGAAGTCCGTCAGGGACCTCACAGATACGCAGTATTTT. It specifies CASSPLGKSVRDLTDTQYF.

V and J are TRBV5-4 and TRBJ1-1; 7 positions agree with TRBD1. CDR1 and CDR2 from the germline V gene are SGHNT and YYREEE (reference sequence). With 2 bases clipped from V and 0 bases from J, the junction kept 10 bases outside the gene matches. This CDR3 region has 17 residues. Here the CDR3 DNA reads TGTGCCAGCAGCTTAGCCAGGGGGTCGGGAGTGAACACTGAAGCTTTCTTT. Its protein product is CASSLARGSGVNTEAFF. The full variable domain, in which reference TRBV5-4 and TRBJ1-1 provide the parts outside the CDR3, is ETGVTQSPTHLIKTRGQQVTLRCSSQSGHNTVSWYQQALGQGPQFIFQYYREEENGRGNFPPRFSGLQFPNYSSELNVNALELDDSALYLCASSLARGSGVNTEAFFGQGTRLTVV.

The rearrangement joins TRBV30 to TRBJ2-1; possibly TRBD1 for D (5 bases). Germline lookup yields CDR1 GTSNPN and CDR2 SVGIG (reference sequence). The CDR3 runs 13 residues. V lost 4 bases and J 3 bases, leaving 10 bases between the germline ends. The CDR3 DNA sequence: TGTGCCTGGAACCCCCAGGGCTACAATGAGCAGTTCTTC. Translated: CAWNPQGYNEQFF.

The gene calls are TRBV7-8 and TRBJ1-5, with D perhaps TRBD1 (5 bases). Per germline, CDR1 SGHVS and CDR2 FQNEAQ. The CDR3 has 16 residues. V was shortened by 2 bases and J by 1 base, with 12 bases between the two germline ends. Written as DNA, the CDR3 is TGTGCCAGCAGCTTAATTGCGACAGTAAGCAATCAGCCCCAGCATTTT. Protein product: CASSLIATVSNQPQHF.